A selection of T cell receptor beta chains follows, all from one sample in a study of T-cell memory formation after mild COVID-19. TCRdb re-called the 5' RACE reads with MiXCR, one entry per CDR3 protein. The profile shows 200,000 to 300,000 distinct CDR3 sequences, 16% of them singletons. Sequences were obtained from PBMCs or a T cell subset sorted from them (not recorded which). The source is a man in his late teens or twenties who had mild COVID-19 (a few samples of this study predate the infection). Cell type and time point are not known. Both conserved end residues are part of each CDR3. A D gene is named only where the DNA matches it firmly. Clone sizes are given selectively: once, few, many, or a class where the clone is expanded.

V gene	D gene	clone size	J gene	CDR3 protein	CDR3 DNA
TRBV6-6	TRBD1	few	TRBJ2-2	CAGTGQENTGELFF	TGTGCCGGCACGGGACAGGAGAACACCGGGGAGCTGTTTTTT
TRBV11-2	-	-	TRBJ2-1	CASSSGGNEQFF	TGTGCCAGCAGCTCCGGAGGCAATGAGCAGTTCTTC
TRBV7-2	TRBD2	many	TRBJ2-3	CASSWASGVADTQYF	TGTGCCAGCAGCTGGGCTAGCGGGGTTGCAGATACGCAGTATTTT
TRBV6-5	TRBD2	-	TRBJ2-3	CASSYSVGGDTDTQYF	TGTGCCAGCAGTTACTCGGTGGGGGGGGATACAGATACGCAGTATTTT
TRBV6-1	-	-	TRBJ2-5	CASSVLAQETQYF	TGTGCCAGCAGTGTACTGGCACAAGAGACCCAGTACTTC
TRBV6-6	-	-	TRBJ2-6	CASSSAGLRSPSGANVLTF	TGTGCCAGCAGTTCCGCCGGGCTTAGGTCACCCTCTGGGGCCAACGTCCTGACTTTC
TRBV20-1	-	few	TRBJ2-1	CSARASMGRNEQFF	TGCAGTGCTAGAGCGTCAATGGGGCGCAATGAGCAGTTCTTC
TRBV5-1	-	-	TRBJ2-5	CASSAGHSQETQYF	TGCGCCAGCAGCGCTGGACATTCACAAGAGACCCAGTACTTC
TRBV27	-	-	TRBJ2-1	CASRHTRDPNNEQFF	TGTGCCAGCAGGCATACCCGGGATCCCAACAATGAGCAGTTCTTC
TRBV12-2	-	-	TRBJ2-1	CASRTSGNEQFF	TGTGCAAGCCGGACTAGCGGCAATGAGCAGTTCTTC
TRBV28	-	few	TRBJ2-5	CASSPPAVGETQYF	TGTGCCAGCAGTCCTCCCGCGGTGGGGGAGACCCAGTACTTC
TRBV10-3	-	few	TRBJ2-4	CAIRSGLAKNIQYF	TGTGCCATCCGTTCAGGTCTGGCCAAAAACATTCAGTACTTC
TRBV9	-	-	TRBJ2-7	CASSGQTYEQYF	TGTGCCAGCAGCGGACAGACCTACGAGCAGTACTTC
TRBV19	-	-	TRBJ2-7	CASSRNSYEQYF	TGTGCCAGTAGCCGCAACTCCTACGAGCAGTACTTC
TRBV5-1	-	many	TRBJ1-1	CASSLRGNTEAFF	TGCGCCAGCAGCTTACGGGGTAACACTGAAGCTTTCTTT
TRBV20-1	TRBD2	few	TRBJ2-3	CSAARLAGNTDTQYF	TGCAGTGCTGCCCGACTAGCGGGGAACACAGATACGCAGTATTTT
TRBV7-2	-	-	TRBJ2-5	CASSLSGYQETQYF	TGTGCCAGCAGCTTATCCGGGTATCAAGAGACCCAGTACTTC
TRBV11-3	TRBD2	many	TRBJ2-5	CASSARGTSRDGETQYF	TGTGCCAGCAGCGCTAGGGGGACTAGCAGAGATGGAGAGACCCAGTACTTC
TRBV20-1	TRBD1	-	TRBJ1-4	CSARQGAREKLFF	TGCAGTGCTAGACAGGGGGCGCGAGAAAAACTGTTTTTT
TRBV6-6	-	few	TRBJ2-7	CASSRQDTLTYEQYF	TGTGCCAGCAGTCGACAGGACACCTTAACCTACGAGCAGTACTTC
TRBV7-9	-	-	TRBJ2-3	CASSSDLGPRDTQYF	TGTGCCAGCAGCTCGGACCTCGGGCCGAGGGATACGCAGTATTTT
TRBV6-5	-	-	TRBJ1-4	CASKTGQGEKLFF	TGTGCCAGCAAAACGGGGCAAGGGGAAAAACTGTTTTTT